These 21 T cell receptor beta chains share one sample of origin, sequenced in a study of CD8 T cells in Susac syndrome. Random hexamers primed reverse transcription of roughly 0.45 to 1 ug RNA. TCRdb analysed the immunoSEQ multiplex PCR reads with MiXCR anew, one entry per CDR3 protein. The sample holds about 150,000 distinct CDR3 sequences, about 94% seen once. The sequencing input was CD4+ T cells from PBMCs. These receptors were obtained from a human donor with Susac syndrome.

The rearrangement joins TRBV7-9 to TRBJ2-4; 9 bases match TRBD1. This CDR3 is 14 amino acids long. With V trimmed by 4 bases and J by 7 bases, 5 bases remained unmatched. CDR1 and CDR2 (germline): SEHNR, FQNEAQ (reference sequence). CDR3 bases: TGTGCCAGCAGCTCCCCAGGACAGGGGAACATTCAGTACTTC. Encoded protein: CASSSPGQGNIQYF.

The chain links TRBV5-1 to TRBJ1-1; D call uncertain. This CDR3 spans 13 amino acids. The germline V gene encodes CDR1 SGHRS and CDR2 YFSETQ. V lost 1 base and J 6 bases, leaving 10 bases between the germline ends. CDR3 DNA: TGCGCCAGCAGCTTGATGGGGATCTCTGAAGCTTTCTTT. It translates to CASSLMGISEAFF. Supplemented by reference TRBV5-1 and TRBJ1-1, the full variable domain reads KAGVTQTPRYLIKTRGQQVTLSCSPISGHRSVSWYQQTPGQGLQFLFEYFSETQRNKGNFPGRFSGRQFSNSRSEMNVSTLELGDSALYLCASSLMGISEAFFGQGTRLTVV.

The J gene is TRBJ2-7, the V gene TRBV4-1; 12 positions agree with TRBD1. The germline V gene has CDR1 MGHRA and CDR2 YSYEKL. The CDR3 runs 17 residues. With V trimmed by 1 base and J by 10 bases, 14 bases remained unmatched. CDR3 nucleotide sequence: TGCGCCAGCAGCCAAGTCCTAGACGGGACAGGGGGCCTGGATCAGTACTTC. It specifies CASSQVLDGTGGLDQYF.

The rearrangement joins TRBV15 to TRBJ2-1, with TRBD2 as a possible D gene (6 bases). Germline loops: CDR1 LNHNV, CDR2 YYDKDF (reference sequence). Between the trimmed V and J ends, which lost 3 bases and 3 bases, there was a span of 9 bases. The CDR3 extends over 14 amino acids. CDR3 coding DNA: TGTGCCACCAGCAGCGGGGGTGGCTACAATGAGCAGTTCTTC. It is translated as CATSSGGGYNEQFF. The full variable domain, in which reference TRBV15 and TRBJ2-1 provide the parts outside the CDR3, is DAMVIQNPRYQVTQFGKPVTLSCSQTLNHNVMYWYQQKSSQAPKLLFHYYDKDFNNEADTPDNFQSRRPNTSFCFLDIRSPGLGDTAMYLCATSSGGGYNEQFFGPGTRLTVL.

V gene TRBV7-2 combines with J gene TRBJ2-3, with D possibly TRBD1 on 6 matching bases. The length of the CDR3 is 16 residues. V was shortened by 0 bases and J by 0 bases, with 10 bases between the two germline ends. Germline CDR1 reads SGHTA; CDR2 reads FQGNSA. For the CDR3, the DNA is TGTGCCAGCAGCTTAGCGGCAGGGGCTAGCACAGATACGCAGTATTTT. Translating it yields CASSLAAGASTDTQYF.

This chain connects TRBV29-1 to TRBJ2-7; TRBD2 matches 8 bases. The CDR3 totals 12 residues. The J segment lost 4 bases and the V segment lost 6 bases, leaving 5 bases of the junction unmatched. The germline V gene encodes CDR1 SQVTM and CDR2 ANQGSEA. CDR3 loop: CSVTGGGYEQYF. DNA of the CDR3: TGCAGCGTGACGGGAGGGGGATACGAGCAGTACTTC.

The chain has TRBV25-1 and TRBJ2-5; 8 bases map to TRBD2. Germline CDR1 and CDR2: MGHDK and SYGVNS. V was pared by 7 bases and J by 3 bases, with 10 bases of the junction left unmatched. The CDR3 is 15 residues long. Here the CDR3 reads CASTPLGLAEETQYF. CDR3 nucleotide sequence: TGTGCCAGCACCCCTCTAGGACTAGCAGAAGAGACCCAGTACTTC.

This rearrangement joins TRBV29-1 to TRBJ1-1; the D gene is possibly TRBD1 (6 bases). CDR1 is SQVTM, CDR2 ANQGSEA, per germline. V lost 7 bases, J lost 1 base, and 16 bases lay in between. The length of the CDR3 is 14 residues. CDR3 coding DNA: TGCAGCGCTCAGGGGCTGGCGGGGAACACTGAAGCTTTCTTT. It yields the protein CSAQGLAGNTEAFF.

The chain links TRBV5-1 to TRBJ2-7; TRBD1 might be the D (6 bases). CDR1 is SGHRS and CDR2 is YFSETQ in the germline V gene. V dropped 4 bases and J dropped 1 base, with 9 bases sitting between them. CDR3 length: 13 amino acids. CDR3 nucleotides: TGCGCCAGCAGCCAACAGGGATCCTACGAGCAGTACTTC. Protein sequence: CASSQQGSYEQYF. Drawing the rest from reference TRBV5-1 and TRBJ2-7, the complete variable domain is KAGVTQTPRYLIKTRGQQVTLSCSPISGHRSVSWYQQTPGQGLQFLFEYFSETQRNKGNFPGRFSGRQFSNSRSEMNVSTLELGDSALYLCASSQQGSYEQYFGPGTRLTVT.

This chain connects TRBV4-2 to TRBJ2-5; possible D gene TRBD1, 5 bases. The CDR3 loop spans 14 amino acids. Trimming removed 4 bases at V and 3 bases at J, with 12 bases between. Germline V CDR1 and CDR2: LGHNA, YNFKEQ. The CDR3 DNA reads as TGTGCCAGCAGCCTAGGTAAAGGGGAAGAGACCCAGTACTTC. It specifies CASSLGKGEETQYF.

The V call is TRBV7-2, the J call TRBJ1-2; D remains unclear. V shed 4 bases and J shed 0 bases, with 3 bases lying between them. This CDR3 comprises 12 residues. CDR1 SGHTA and CDR2 FQGNSA come from the germline V gene. The CDR3 is CASSSTNYGYTF. CDR3 DNA: TGTGCCAGCAGCTCCACTAACTATGGCTACACCTTC.

V gene TRBV7-2 combines with J gene TRBJ1-1, with D uncertain. Germline CDR1 reads SGHTA; CDR2 reads FQGNSA. This CDR3 has 13 residues. V lost 2 bases and J 11 bases, leaving 15 bases between the germline ends. CDR3 sequence reads: CASSLLSSLGAFF. The CDR3 nucleotides are TGTGCCAGCAGCTTACTATCTTCCTTAGGGGCTTTCTTT.

V usage is TRBV4-1 and J usage is TRBJ2-3; D call uncertain. V was trimmed by 1 base and J by 4 bases, leaving 3 bases between them. CDR3 size: 12 residues. Germline CDR1 reads MGHRA; CDR2 reads YSYEKL. CDR3 sequence: CASSQGPDTQYF. The CDR3 DNA reads as TGCGCCAGCAGCCAAGGCCCAGATACGCAGTATTTT.

J is TRBJ1-1 and V is TRBV14; weak D call: TRBD1 (6 bases). CDR3 length equals 15 residues. V dropped 5 bases and J dropped 5 bases, with 18 bases sitting between them. Germline assignment: CDR1 SGHDN and CDR2 FVKESK. For the CDR3, the DNA is TGTGCCAGCAGCGCTAGGGGGGGAGCCTCAACTGAAGCTTTCTTT. Its protein is CASSARGGASTEAFF.

V gene TRBV24-1 combines with J gene TRBJ2-1; D is perhaps TRBD1 (6 bases). V lost 0 bases to trimming and J lost 5 bases, with 10 bases between them. Germline CDR1 is KGHDR and CDR2 is SFDVKD. The CDR3 spans 15 residues. The CDR3 sequence: CATSDLRDTHNEQFF. The CDR3 coding sequence is TGTGCCACCAGTGATTTGAGGGACACCCACAATGAGCAGTTCTTC.

The rearrangement uses TRBV5-1 and TRBJ2-7; 7 bases match TRBD2. Germline lookup yields CDR1 SGHRS and CDR2 YFSETQ. Trimming at V came to 7 bases and at J to 2 bases, leaving 6 bases not matched to a gene. The CDR3 is made up of 13 amino acids. This CDR3 is CASARGDPYEQYF. For the CDR3, the DNA is TGCGCCAGCGCCCGGGGGGACCCCTACGAGCAGTACTTC. The variable domain in full, completed from reference TRBV5-1 and TRBJ2-7, reads KAGVTQTPRYLIKTRGQQVTLSCSPISGHRSVSWYQQTPGQGLQFLFEYFSETQRNKGNFPGRFSGRQFSNSRSEMNVSTLELGDSALYLCASARGDPYEQYFGPGTRLTVT.

This chain joins TRBV29-1 and TRBJ2-3; D not certain. CDR1 SQVTM and CDR2 ANQGSEA come from the germline V gene. The CDR3 has 10 residues. V shed 4 bases and J shed 5 bases, with 4 bases lying between them. The chain's CDR3 is CSVVLDTQYF. The CDR3 coding sequence is TGCAGCGTTGTGTTAGATACGCAGTATTTT.

This rearrangement joins TRBV7-2 to TRBJ1-2, with a tentative D call TRBD1 (5 bases). From germline, CDR1 is SGHTA and CDR2 FQGNSA. V was trimmed by 0 bases and J by 8 bases, leaving 16 bases between them. This CDR3 comprises 15 residues. CDR3 bases: TGTGCCAGCAGCTTAGCGTATGGAGGGGCGGGCGGCTACACCTTC. Translation gives CASSLAYGGAGGYTF.

The V gene is TRBV11-2, the J gene TRBJ2-1; possibly TRBD2 for D (6 bases). The CDR3 sequence is 17 residues long. Trimming pared 3 bases from V and 0 bases from J, leaving 15 bases between. Germline CDR1 SGHAT, CDR2 FQNNGV. The CDR3 sequence: CASSLVGPRGSYNEQFF. Here the CDR3 DNA reads TGTGCCAGCAGCTTGGTTGGACCGCGGGGCTCCTACAATGAGCAGTTCTTC.

V and J are TRBV20-1 and TRBJ2-7; D not certain. This CDR3 contains 14 residues. Germline V lookup: CDR1 DFQATT, CDR2 SNEGSKA (reference sequence). V shed 0 bases and J shed 1 base, with 10 bases lying between them. As DNA, the CDR3 is TGCAGTGCTAGAGATCCCTCAGAATCCTACGAGCAGTACTTC. As protein: CSARDPSESYEQYF.

This chain links TRBV7-3 with TRBJ2-2, with D possibly being TRBD2 (6 bases). The V end was cut by 5 bases, the J end by 7 bases, with 14 bases between. Germline V CDR1 and CDR2: SGHTA, FQGTGA. The CDR3 runs to 14 residues. In nucleotides, the CDR3 is TGTGCCAGCAGCCCCGTCTTCGGGGGCGGGGAGCTGTTTTTT. Residues: CASSPVFGGGELFF.